This passage covers 23 T cell receptor beta chains from one sample sequenced in a study of T cells in localized non-small cell lung cancer. TCRdb's table, derived via immunoSEQ multiplex PCR, lists solely in-frame clones and lacks some. The top ten clones hold roughly 17% of a sample with 40,000 to 55,000 clones, around 81% of them seen once. Source: peripheral blood mononuclear cells, taken before any cancer treatment. These TCRs come from a man aged 35 to 70 with stage III lung adenocarcinoma.

The chain combines TRBV5-4 with TRBJ1-1, with TRBD1 matching over 11 bases. The CDR3 covers 15 residues. The germline gives CDR1 SGHNT, CDR2 YYREEE (reference sequence). V lost 2 bases, J lost 5 bases, and 5 bases stayed unmatched. CDR3 region: CASSLGQGAWTEAFF. The CDR3 nucleotides read TGTGCCAGCAGCTTAGGACAGGGGGCTTGGACTGAAGCTTTCTTT.

This clone came up a few times. The chain uses TRBV7-8 and TRBJ2-3; 16 bases agree with TRBD2. V lost 5 bases to trimming and J lost 4 bases; unmatched junction nucleotides: 12. CDR3 length: 19 amino acids. CDR1 and CDR2 (germline): SGHVS, FQNEAQ. CDR3 in DNA: TGTGCCAGCAGCGCCGGGACTAGCGGGGGGGCCGAGGTGGCAGATACGCAGTATTTT. It yields the protein CASSAGTSGGAEVADTQYF.

V gene TRBV2 combines with J gene TRBJ1-5; D uncertain. CDR3 length: 15 amino acids. Per the germline V gene, CDR1 is SNHLY and CDR2 is FYNNEI. Trimming cost V 2 bases and J 3 bases, with 11 bases left between them. In nucleotides, the CDR3 is TGTGCCAGCAGTGAATCTCGCAGTCTCAATCAGCCCCAGCATTTT. Its translation is CASSESRSLNQPQHF. The variable domain in full, with the rest retrieved from reference TRBV2 and TRBJ1-5, is EPEVTQTPSHQVTQMGQEVILRCVPISNHLYFYWYRQILGQKVEFLVSFYNNEISEKSEIFDDQFSVERPDGSNFTLKIRSTKLEDSAMYFCASSESRSLNQPQHFGDGTRLSIL.

The chain is built from TRBV4-2 and TRBJ2-3, with D perhaps TRBD2 (7 bases). Trimming removed 1 base from V and 5 bases from J, with 10 bases in between. This CDR3 has 14 residues. Germline V gene data show CDR1 as LGHNA and CDR2 as YNFKEQ. The CDR3 here is CASSQAGGQDTQYF. The CDR3 DNA follows: TGTGCCAGCAGCCAAGCGGGGGGCCAAGATACGCAGTATTTT.

V is TRBV4-2 and J is TRBJ1-6; D unresolved. The CDR3 loop spans 15 amino acids. The germline gives CDR1 LGHNA, CDR2 YNFKEQ. The ends were cut back, 0 bases at V and 5 bases at J, with 8 bases in the middle. CDR3 nucleotide sequence: TGTGCCAGCAGCCAAGAGGGCTCGGATAATTCACCCCTCCACTTT. As protein: CASSQEGSDNSPLHF.

The V call is TRBV5-1, the J call TRBJ2-5, with D maybe TRBD1 (6 bases). Trimming pared 0 bases from V and 2 bases from J, leaving 17 bases between. CDR3 size: 17 residues. Germline V gene sequence: CDR1 SGHRS, CDR2 YFSETQ. CDR3 amino acids: CASSLGLLQGIQETQYF. Written as DNA, the CDR3 is TGCGCCAGCAGCTTGGGTTTATTGCAGGGGATACAAGAGACCCAGTACTTC.

The chain recombines TRBV5-6 with TRBJ2-5; no reliable D call. CDR1 SGHDT and CDR2 YYEEEE come from the germline V gene. V was shortened by 2 bases and J by 1 base, with 15 bases between the two germline ends. The CDR3 totals 16 residues. The CDR3 loop reads CASSLIQAVSQETQYF. For the CDR3, the DNA is TGTGCCAGCAGCTTAATCCAGGCAGTGTCCCAAGAGACCCAGTACTTC.

The rearrangement uses TRBV7-6 and TRBJ2-5; TRBD1 or TRBD2 may be the D gene (6 bases each). CDR1 and CDR2 (germline): SGHVS, FNYEAQ. The V end lost 0 bases, the J end lost 5 bases, and 10 bases lay between the germline ends. This CDR3 comprises 14 residues. This CDR3 reads CASSLAGGKETQYF. In DNA, the CDR3 is TGTGCCAGCAGCTTAGCGGGGGGCAAGGAGACCCAGTACTTC. Full variable domain (remainder filled in from reference TRBV7-6 and TRBJ2-5): GAGVSQSPRYKVTKRGQDVALRCDPISGHVSLYWYRQALGQGPEFLTYFNYEAQQDKSGLPNDRFSAERPEGSISTLTIQRTEQRDSAMYRCASSLAGGKETQYFGPGTRLLVL.

V and J are TRBV5-4 and TRBJ1-3, with D unresolved. The germline V and J ends were trimmed by 6 bases and 0 bases, with 10 bases remaining between them. Germline V gene sequence: CDR1 SGHNT, CDR2 YYREEE (reference sequence). This CDR3 comprises 14 residues. The CDR3 protein is CASKKGFSGNTIYF. In nucleotides, the CDR3 is TGTGCCAGCAAAAAGGGCTTCTCTGGAAACACCATATATTTT.

The chain couples TRBV28 to TRBJ1-2; 12 bases are shared with TRBD1. The CDR3 sequence is 17 residues long. Germline V gene data show CDR1 as MDHEN and CDR2 as SYDVKM. V gave up 5 bases and J gave up 4 bases; unmatched junction bases: 11. This CDR3 reads CASSPGTGGLFSYGYTF. CDR3 nucleotides: TGTGCCAGCAGTCCCGGGACAGGGGGCCTTTTTTCCTATGGCTACACCTTC.

A single count supports this clone. The chain is built from TRBV18 and TRBJ2-7, with D maybe TRBD1 (6 bases). Germline V gene data show CDR1 as KGHSH and CDR2 as LQKENI. Between the trimmed V and J ends, which lost 3 bases and 2 bases, there was a span of 11 bases. This CDR3 region has 14 residues. The CDR3 sequence: CASSPKRGTYEQYF. The CDR3, as DNA: TGTGCCAGCTCACCTAAAAGGGGGACCTACGAGCAGTACTTC.

The chain is built from TRBV19 and TRBJ2-1; D unresolved. The CDR3 runs to 14 residues. V was shortened by 3 bases and J by 10 bases, with 16 bases between the two germline ends. Germline lookup yields CDR1 LNHDA and CDR2 SQIVND (reference sequence). CDR3 amino acids: CASSIRALTMEQFF. DNA for the CDR3: TGTGCCAGTAGTATCCGGGCCCTGACCATGGAGCAGTTCTTC.

The rearrangement uses TRBV28 and TRBJ2-1; 8 positions match TRBD2. Trimming removed 5 bases from V and 0 bases from J; junction bases left unmatched: 6. Germline lookup yields CDR1 MDHEN and CDR2 SYDVKM. The CDR3 extends over 16 amino acids. The CDR3 region has the DNA TGTGCCAGCAGTCCGCGCCTAGCGGGCTCCTACAATGAGCAGTTCTTC. It specifies CASSPRLAGSYNEQFF.

Comments on this clone: A junction end diverges from the germline sequence, so it may reflect a read error. The CDR3 spells CASSLLPGRTAFF. CDR3 DNA sequence: TGTGCCAGCAGCTTACTTCCAGGGCGGACAGCTTTCTTT. V gene TRBV5-3 combines with J gene TRBJ1-1; D is perhaps TRBD1 (5 bases). TRBV5-3 is filed as an ORF, its function uncertain. The CDR3 is made up of 13 amino acids.

This clone appeared a single time. The V and J genes are TRBV5-1 and TRBJ2-5; D not certain. Germline V CDR1 and CDR2: SGHRS, YFSETQ. CDR3 length: 15 amino acids. V shed 0 bases and J shed 5 bases, with 14 bases lying between them. The CDR3: CASSLAVDFAETQYF. The CDR3 DNA sequence: TGCGCCAGCAGCTTGGCCGTTGACTTCGCGGAGACCCAGTACTTC.

The rearrangement links TRBV19 to TRBJ2-1; 7 positions match TRBD1. The CDR3 extends over 14 amino acids. The V gene's germline CDR1 is LNHDA and CDR2 SQIVND (reference sequence). Unmatched junction bases numbered 12, after V lost 7 bases and J lost 9 bases. This CDR3 is CASIDRAPEAEQFF. The DNA for the CDR3 is TGTGCCAGTATTGACAGGGCCCCCGAGGCTGAGCAGTTCTTC.

This clone is a singleton in its sample. The genes are TRBV5-5 and TRBJ2-5, with 14 bases identical to TRBD2. The germline V gene has CDR1 SGHKS and CDR2 YYEKEE (reference sequence). The CDR3 loop spans 16 amino acids. Unmatched junction bases numbered 8, after V lost 4 bases and J lost 6 bases. The CDR3 DNA sequence: TGTGCCAGCAGCGTCGCCGGGACTAGCGGGGGAAAGACCCAGTACTTC. Amino acid sequence: CASSVAGTSGGKTQYF.

V and J are TRBV7-8 and TRBJ2-2, with 7 bases fitting TRBD1. CDR1 is SGHVS and CDR2 is FQNEAQ in the germline V gene. Trimming cost V 5 bases and J 10 bases; bases outside gene matches: 10. CDR3 length: 14 residues. CDR3 nucleotide sequence: TGTGCCAGCAGCCCCGGGACAGAAATCGAGGAGCTGTTTTTT. It codes for CASSPGTEIEELFF.

Only a few counts were recorded for this clone. The chain links TRBV6-1 to TRBJ2-7; a possible D gene is TRBD1 (6 bases). Germline assignment: CDR1 MNHNS and CDR2 SASEGT. The CDR3 has 16 amino acids. V shed 1 base and J shed 0 bases, with 13 bases lying between them. The CDR3 DNA reads as TGTGCCAGCAGTGAAGATTGGACAGTCCTCTCCTACGAGCAGTACTTC. It translates to CASSEDWTVLSYEQYF.

The chain links TRBV15 to TRBJ1-1; 8 bases are a match to TRBD1. The CDR3 consists of 17 residues. J lost 4 bases, V lost 0 bases, and 10 bases had no gene match. CDR1 LNHNV and CDR2 YYDKDF come from the germline V gene (reference sequence). In DNA form, the CDR3 reads TGTGCCACCAGCAGAGAGGGGACAGGAGGGAAGCGCACTGAAGCTTTCTTT. This sequence encodes CATSREGTGGKRTEAFF.

This chain joins TRBV29-1 and TRBJ2-7, with TRBD1 identical over 7 bases. CDR1 and CDR2 from the germline V gene are SQVTM and ANQGSEA. The CDR3 has 11 amino acids. V trimming: 4 bases; J trimming: 8 bases; junction bases outside the gene matches: 5. The CDR3 DNA follows: TGCAGCGTTGGCCAGGGGGTTAAGCAGTACTTC. It translates to CSVGQGVKQYF.

The chain carries TRBV28 and TRBJ2-7, with a weak D call TRBD1 (6 bases). CDR3 length equals 14 residues. With 6 bases removed from V and 2 bases from J, the gap between germline ends came to 14 bases. Germline V CDR1 and CDR2: MDHEN, SYDVKM. This chain's CDR3 is CASSLYRATYEQYF. In nucleotides, the CDR3 is TGTGCCAGCAGCCTTTACAGGGCCACCTACGAGCAGTACTTC.

This clone was counted between two and nine times. J is TRBJ2-2 and V is TRBV9; 12 bases fit TRBD1. Germline trimming cut 3 bases from V and 6 bases from J; bases unmatched to any gene: 3. The germline gives CDR1 SGDLS, CDR2 YYNGEE. The CDR3 is made up of 15 amino acids. The CDR3 reads CASSAGQGAAGELFF. CDR3 coding DNA: TGTGCCAGCAGCGCGGGACAGGGGGCGGCCGGGGAGCTGTTTTTT.